Listed here are 8 T cell receptor beta chains from one sample, sequenced in a study of molecular identifiers for immune sequencing clone quantification. TCRdb processed the PCR reads anew with MiXCR; each CDR3 protein has one entry. The repertoire holds about 510,000 distinct CDR3 sequences, 20% to 25% seen once, with around 0.84% in the top ten. The specimen was naive CD8+ T cells from blood, with Jurkat cell RNA spiked in. Regarding subset: FACS-sorted CD8+CD4-CCR7+CD45RA+ naive T cells. These receptors all come from a human donor in good health. Some libraries in this study had Jurkat cell RNA spiked in.

V is TRBV4-1 and J is TRBJ2-2; TRBD2 agrees at 10 bases. The V gene's germline CDR1 is MGHRA and CDR2 YSYEKL. Germline trimming cut 6 bases from V and 6 bases from J; bases unmatched to any gene: 1. This CDR3 is 13 amino acids long. CDR3 protein: CASRGLAAGELFF. CDR3 DNA sequence: TGCGCCAGCAGAGGACTAGCGGCCGGGGAGCTGTTTTTT.

The J gene is TRBJ2-7, the V gene TRBV19; 10 positions agree with TRBD1. Trimming took 7 bases from V and 7 from J; bases not matched to a gene: 7. Per germline, CDR1 LNHDA and CDR2 SQIVND (reference sequence). CDR3 size: 13 residues. The DNA of the CDR3 is TGTGCCAGTACTCCCGGACAGGGGGGTGAGCAGTACTTC. Translation gives CASTPGQGGEQYF.

This clonotype was picked up many times. The chain couples TRBV7-9 to TRBJ1-4; D is unclear. V shed 2 bases and J shed 5 bases, with 9 bases lying between them. CDR3 length equals 14 residues. CDR1 and CDR2 from the germline V gene are SEHNR and FQNEAQ (reference sequence). CDR3 in DNA: TGTGCCAGCAGCTTACTTACGAGCAATGAAAAACTGTTTTTT. Its protein product is CASSLLTSNEKLFF.

CDR3 bases: TGTGCCAGCAGTGAATCCGCTATTTCGGCTAGCGGGAGTCGGAACATTCAGTACTTC. It specifies CASSESAISASGSRNIQYF. This rearrangement joins TRBV25-1 to TRBJ2-4; TRBD2 matches 10 bases. The germline V gene encodes CDR1 MGHDK and CDR2 SYGVNS. This CDR3 has 19 amino acids. The trim removed 1 base at V and 7 bases at J, leaving 16 bases unmatched.

This sequence joins TRBV19 and TRBJ1-2; D remains ambiguous. V was shortened by 7 bases and J by 2 bases, with 11 bases between the two germline ends. Per germline, CDR1 LNHDA and CDR2 SQIVND (reference sequence). The CDR3 length is 13 residues. CDR3 nucleotide sequence: TGTGCCAGTACCCATACCGGCAACTATGGCTACACCTTC. This codes for CASTHTGNYGYTF.

Note on this clonotype: One end of the junction fails to match germline, which may point to a read error. The rearrangement joins TRBV9 to TRBJ1-5; D gene uncertain. Germline V gives CDR1 SGDLS, CDR2 YYNGEE. The CDR3 covers 15 residues. CDR3 sequence: CAGSVDFSSNQPQHF. The DNA for the CDR3 is TGTGCCGGCAGCGTAGATTTCAGTAGCAATCAGCCCCAGCATTTT. The whole variable domain, filled in from reference TRBV9 and TRBJ1-5, reads DSGVTQTPKHLITATGQRVTLRCSPRSGDLSVYWYQQSLDQGLQFLIQYYNGEERAKGNILERFSAQQFPDLHSELNLSSLELGDSALYFCAGSVDFSSNQPQHFGDGTRLSIL.

This clonotype has ten or more counts. V gene TRBV5-1 combines with J gene TRBJ1-2; D possibly corresponds to TRBD1 (6 bases). Germline loops: CDR1 SGHRS, CDR2 YFSETQ. This CDR3 region has 15 residues. The germline V and J ends were trimmed by 0 bases and 2 bases, with 11 bases remaining between them. The CDR3 DNA sequence: TGCGCCAGCAGCTTGGCGGGACACAACAACTATGGCTACACCTTC. This codes for CASSLAGHNNYGYTF.

In this sample, this clonotype turned up many times. The rearrangement links TRBV7-9 to TRBJ1-4; D ambiguous. CDR1 SEHNR and CDR2 FQNEAQ come from the germline V gene (reference sequence). V shed 4 bases and J shed 6 bases, with 3 bases lying between them. There are 11 residues in the CDR3. DNA for the CDR3: TGTGCCAGCAGCTGGGATGAAAAACTGTTTTTT. This gives the protein CASSWDEKLFF.